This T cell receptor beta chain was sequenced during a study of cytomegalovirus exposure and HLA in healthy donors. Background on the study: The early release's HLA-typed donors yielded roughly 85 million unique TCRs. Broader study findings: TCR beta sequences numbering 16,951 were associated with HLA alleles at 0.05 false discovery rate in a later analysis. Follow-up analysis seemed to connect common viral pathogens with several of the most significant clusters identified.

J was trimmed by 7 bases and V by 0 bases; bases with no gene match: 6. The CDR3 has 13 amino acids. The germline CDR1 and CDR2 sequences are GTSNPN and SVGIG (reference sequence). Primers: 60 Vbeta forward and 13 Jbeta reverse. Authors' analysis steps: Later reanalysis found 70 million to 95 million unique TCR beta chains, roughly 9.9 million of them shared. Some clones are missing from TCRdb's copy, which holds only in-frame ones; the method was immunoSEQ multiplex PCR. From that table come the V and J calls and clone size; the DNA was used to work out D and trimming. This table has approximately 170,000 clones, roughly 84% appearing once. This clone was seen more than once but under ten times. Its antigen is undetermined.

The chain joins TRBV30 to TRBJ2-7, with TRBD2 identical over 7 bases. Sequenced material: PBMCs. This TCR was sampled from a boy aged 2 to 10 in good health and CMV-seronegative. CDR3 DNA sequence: TGTGCCTGGAGTGTACAGCAGGGAGGGGAGCAGTACTTC. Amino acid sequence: CAWSVQQGGEQYF.